The 19 T cell receptor beta chains below were found in one sample sequenced in a study of blood T cell repertoires in COVID-19. Sequenced by immunoSEQ multiplex PCR; TCRdb stores in-frame clones only, minus some. The sample records some 42,000 clones, 70% to 90% being singletons. Sequenced material: peripheral blood. Receptor source: a woman in her seventies in a cohort sampled during active COVID-19.

This sequence joins TRBV18 and TRBJ2-7; weak D call: TRBD1 (5 bases). The CDR3 runs 13 residues. The germline gives CDR1 KGHSH, CDR2 LQKENI. V was clipped by 4 bases and J by 2 bases, with 9 bases between them. CDR3 DNA sequence: TGTGCCAGCTCACTGACAGTTACCTACGAGCAGTACTTC. Encoded protein: CASSLTVTYEQYF.

The CDR3 nucleotides read TGCGCCAGCAGCCCTAGACTAGCGTTGGGGTTAAACAATGAGCAGTTCTTC. This gives the protein CASSPRLALGLNNEQFF. The chain joins TRBV4-3 to TRBJ2-1; 8 positions agree with TRBD2. CDR3 length: 17 residues. The germline CDR1 and CDR2 sequences are LGHNA and YSLEER. Trimming took 4 bases from V and 5 from J; bases not matched to a gene: 13.

This clone was recorded a few times. J is TRBJ2-7 and V is TRBV20-1; TRBD2 matches at 9 bases. This CDR3 is 14 amino acids long. Trimming removed 3 bases from V and 4 bases from J; junction bases left unmatched: 7. The germline gives CDR1 DFQATT, CDR2 SNEGSKA (reference sequence). CDR3 nucleotide sequence: TGCAGTGCTAGTAGCGGGAGTTCTATGTACGAGCAGTACTTC. As protein: CSASSGSSMYEQYF.

This clone was seen many times. The chain employs TRBV28 and TRBJ2-3; 9 bases line up with TRBD2. The CDR3 contains 15 residues. The J segment lost 4 bases and the V segment lost 6 bases, leaving 8 bases of the junction unmatched. Germline V lookup: CDR1 MDHEN, CDR2 SYDVKM. CDR3 DNA sequence: TGTGCCAGCAGCCCTCCTAGCGGGAATGCAGATACGCAGTATTTT. Residues: CASSPPSGNADTQYF.

This clone is a singleton in its sample. The chain joins TRBV2 to TRBJ2-5; the D gene is possibly TRBD2 (6 bases). The length of the CDR3 is 14 residues. Trimming cost V 6 bases and J 0 bases, with 11 bases left between them. From germline, CDR1 is SNHLY and CDR2 FYNNEI. The CDR3, as DNA: TGTGCCAGCAGCCACGGGGGTAACCAAGAGACCCAGTACTTC. This encodes CASSHGGNQETQYF.

V gene TRBV9 combines with J gene TRBJ2-3; 10 nucleotides line up with TRBD2. The CDR3 has 15 amino acids. Germline trimming cut 4 bases from V and 1 base from J; bases unmatched to any gene: 3. Germline values: CDR1 SGDLS, CDR2 YYNGEE. The CDR3 is CASSPGTSGTDTQYF. In nucleotides, the CDR3 is TGTGCCAGCAGCCCCGGGACTAGCGGCACAGATACGCAGTATTTT.

This clone has just a few counts. This rearrangement joins TRBV3-1 (or the pseudogene TRBV3-2) to TRBJ2-1; 7 bases are a match to TRBD2. CDR1 is LGHDT and CDR2 is YNNKEL in the germline V gene (reference sequence). V was clipped by 4 bases and J by 5 bases; unmatched bases: 11. The CDR3 length is 16 residues. The CDR3 sequence: CASSRIVGGSHNEQFF. The CDR3 DNA reads as TGTGCCAGCAGCCGAATCGTGGGCGGGAGCCACAATGAGCAGTTCTTC.

V is TRBV3-1 (or the pseudogene TRBV3-2) and J is TRBJ2-3; weak D call: TRBD1 (6 bases). Germline loops: CDR1 LGHDT, CDR2 YNNKEL (reference sequence). The germline V and J ends were trimmed by 4 bases and 5 bases, with 10 bases remaining between them. The CDR3 sequence is 13 residues long. CDR3 loop: CASSLGTRDTQYF. The CDR3 DNA is TGTGCCAGCAGCCTGGGGACAAGAGATACGCAGTATTTT.

This chain links TRBV9 with TRBJ2-1; possible D gene TRBD2, 5 bases. Germline V CDR1 and CDR2: SGDLS, YYNGEE. There are 15 residues in the CDR3. V lost 4 bases to trimming and J lost 2 bases, with 13 bases between them. The CDR3: CASSKTGNTYNEQFF. DNA for the CDR3: TGTGCCAGCAGCAAAACCGGGAATACCTACAATGAGCAGTTCTTC.

The V call is TRBV9, the J call TRBJ2-2; D is unresolved. Trimming stripped 0 bases from V and 3 bases from J, with 6 bases between. The CDR3 length is 14 residues. The germline V gene encodes CDR1 SGDLS and CDR2 YYNGEE. CDR3 DNA sequence: TGTGCCAGCAGCGTAGGGTACTACACCGGGGAGCTGTTTTTT. Translation: CASSVGYYTGELFF.

The chain employs TRBV7-2 and TRBJ2-7; 12 bases map to TRBD2. V shed 2 bases, J shed 1 base, and the junction held 0 bases outside the gene matches. Per germline, CDR1 SGHTA and CDR2 FQGNSA. This CDR3 comprises 15 residues. The CDR3 coding sequence is TGTGCCAGCAGCTTACTAGCGGGAGGGTCCTACGAGCAGTACTTC. Protein sequence: CASSLLAGGSYEQYF.

The chain employs TRBV28 and TRBJ2-3, with 8 nucleotides matching TRBD2. Trimming removed 6 bases from V and 2 bases from J; junction bases left unmatched: 22. Germline assignment: CDR1 MDHEN and CDR2 SYDVKM. The CDR3 is made up of 20 amino acids. The CDR3, as DNA: TGTGCCAGCAGGGGCCCTGGCACTGCGGGAGGCGCATATTACACAGATACGCAGTATTTT. Residues: CASRGPGTAGGAYYTDTQYF. Full variable domain (remainder filled in from reference TRBV28 and TRBJ2-3): DVKVTQSSRYLVKRTGEKVFLECVQDMDHENMFWYRQDPGLGLRLIYFSYDVKMKEKGDIPEGYSVSREKKERFSLILESASTNQTSMYLCASRGPGTAGGAYYTDTQYFGPGTRLTVL.

The chain couples TRBV4-3 to TRBJ2-7; D is undetermined. CDR3 length equals 14 residues. Looked up from germline, CDR1 is LGHNA and CDR2 is YSLEER. Trimming cost V 4 bases and J 0 bases, with 10 bases left between them. The CDR3: CASSLRRSSYEQYF. The CDR3 DNA follows: TGCGCCAGCAGCCTCCGAAGGAGCTCCTACGAGCAGTACTTC.

The genes are TRBV5-6 and TRBJ1-2, with D possibly TRBD1 on 5 matching bases. CDR1 and CDR2 from the germline V gene are SGHDT and YYEEEE. The ends were cut back, 4 bases at V and 4 bases at J, with 17 bases in the middle. The CDR3 has 15 amino acids. CDR3 coding DNA: TGTGCCAGCAGCAAGTGGTCGGGGGAGATCTATGGCTACACCTTC. Encoded protein: CASSKWSGEIYGYTF.

This rearrangement joins TRBV2 to TRBJ1-4; D perhaps matches TRBD1 (6 bases). This CDR3 has 14 amino acids. Germline V lookup: CDR1 SNHLY, CDR2 FYNNEI. The ends were cut back, 5 bases at V and 6 bases at J, with 13 bases in the middle. The CDR3 spells CASSPDRTDEKLFF. Written as DNA, the CDR3 is TGTGCCAGCAGTCCCGACAGGACCGATGAAAAACTGTTTTTT. The entire variable domain, with the rest obtained from reference TRBV2 and TRBJ1-4, is as follows: EPEVTQTPSHQVTQMGQEVILRCVPISNHLYFYWYRQILGQKVEFLVSFYNNEISEKSEIFDDQFSVERPDGSNFTLKIRSTKLEDSAMYFCASSPDRTDEKLFFGSGTQLSVL.

This clone turned up a few times. The chain links TRBV5-6 to TRBJ1-2; TRBD1 is a possible D gene (5 bases). Germline CDR1 is SGHDT and CDR2 is YYEEEE. This CDR3 region has 13 residues. With 3 bases removed from V and 0 bases from J, the gap between germline ends came to 6 bases. CDR3 in DNA: TGTGCCAGCAGCTCGACAGCTAACTATGGCTACACCTTC. Amino acids: CASSSTANYGYTF.

The chain links TRBV7-7 to TRBJ2-5, with a tentative D call TRBD1 (5 bases). Germline CDR1 and CDR2: SSHAT and FNYEAQ (reference sequence). This CDR3 spans 13 amino acids. Between the trimmed V and J ends, which lost 1 base and 2 bases, there was a span of 5 bases. The CDR3 loop reads CASSLDRQETQYF. DNA of the CDR3: TGTGCCAGCAGCTTAGACAGGCAAGAGACCCAGTACTTC.

The chain joins TRBV24-1 to TRBJ1-1; D may be TRBD1 (6 bases). V dropped 1 base and J dropped 6 bases, with 8 bases sitting between them. Germline values: CDR1 KGHDR, CDR2 SFDVKD. CDR3 size: 13 residues. CDR3 in DNA: TGTGCCACCAGTGATTTACAGGGAGCTGAAGCTTTCTTT. This encodes CATSDLQGAEAFF.

This sequence joins TRBV2 and TRBJ2-2, with TRBD1 matching over 9 bases. Unmatched junction bases numbered 11, after V lost 7 bases and J lost 5 bases. The germline V gene has CDR1 SNHLY and CDR2 FYNNEI. The CDR3 extends over 16 amino acids. The DNA of the CDR3 is TGTGCCAGCAAAATGGAGGGGACAGGGAGGACCGGGGAGCTGTTTTTT. This sequence encodes CASKMEGTGRTGELFF. Combining the CDR3 with reference TRBV2 and TRBJ2-2 gives the whole variable domain EPEVTQTPSHQVTQMGQEVILRCVPISNHLYFYWYRQILGQKVEFLVSFYNNEISEKSEIFDDQFSVERPDGSNFTLKIRSTKLEDSAMYFCASKMEGTGRTGELFFGEGSRLTVL.